This entry features one T cell receptor (beta chain) sequence. Which antigen it targets is not known. Qualities for individual bases were not recorded, and no much larger clone is one base off. Peripheral blood CD8+ and CD4+ T cells from healthy donors, Susac syndrome patients and multiple sclerosis patients were profiled by high-throughput TCR beta sequencing. Multiple sclerosis controls were treatment-naive patients with stable or active relapsing-remitting disease fulfilling revised McDonald criteria. Bulk CD8+ and CD4+ T cells were purified by magnetic negative isolation, while CD8+ TEMRA cells were enriched using FACS. Blood was collected in EDTA tubes and processed within 24 hours, with PBMCs isolated through density gradient centrifugation. PBMCs intended for TCR sequencing were cryopreserved in liquid nitrogen and were subsequently thawed in a 37 degrees C water bath. The sorted or isolated CD4+, CD8+ and CD8+ TEMRA cells had a purity of 90% or higher.

This specimen comes from a study of CD8 T cells in Susac syndrome (dated by TCRdb to the late 2010s). General notes on the study: Whether CD8+ T cell activation and differentiation in Susac syndrome was antigen driven was tested using repertoire sequencing. On the study overall, not on this receptor specifically: The number of individuals in the TCR sequencing and HLA analysis was acknowledged as relatively small.

The germline V gene specifies SNHLY as CDR1 and FYNNEI as CDR2. The CDR3 goes from the cysteine to the phenylalanine over 11 residues. Left in the record is the CDR3 DNA by itself, 33 bases read in frame from the first base. V sheds 7 bases and J sheds 5 bases, leaving 8 bases between their ends. RNA was extracted using the RNeasy kit, and about 0.45 to 1 ug of the RNA was reverse transcribed with random hexamers. TCR beta CDR3 regions were amplified with the immunoSEQ multiplex PCR assay covering 54 Vbeta and 13 Jbeta segments. PCR amplification bias was corrected using a synthetic template baseline for primer optimization and computational correction. The authors' pipeline ran thus. Reads were assigned to V, D and J genes according to IMGT and analyzed in immunoSEQ Analyzer, with only productive sequences retained. Clonality was calculated as one minus the Shannon entropy normalized by log2 of the number of productive unique sequences. Public and private clones were assessed among the 100 most prevalent clones of each patient and control. A clone was defined as Susac-specific if it was absent from the healthy and MS cohorts, from about 1,100 published viral clones and from other ImmuneACCESS disease sequences. In TCRdb, the public reads were trimmed at Q25 with fastp and aligned with MiXCR, with productive beta chains retained. Rows with one shared CDR3 protein collapse into an entry with the most common genes and DNA. The V and J calls, along with clone size, are taken from TCRdb and not from the paper's own processing. This sample has 190,000 or so distinct CDR3 sequences in its table, and more than 85% of those were observed once. Around 0.082% of the sample is in the top ten clones.

The V and J genes are TRBV2 and TRBJ1-2, with the identity of the D gene unclear. The TCR originated in a human donor with multiple sclerosis. Sequences were obtained from CD4+ T cells from PBMCs. The sequenced DNA: TGTGCCAGCATCCCGTTTTATGGCTACACCTTC. Its protein product is CASIPFYGYTF.